The TCR beta chain under discussion was sequenced for a study of OX40 agonist ivuxolimab in advanced cancers. TCRdb keeps only in-frame clones here, not all; method: immunoSEQ multiplex PCR. The repertoire has approximately 79,000 clones, approximately 86% of them found once; the top ten carry just over 2.5%. CDR1 is SGHVS and CDR2 is FNYEAQ in the germline V gene. V lost 5 bases to trimming and J lost 7 bases; unmatched junction nucleotides: 5. This CDR3 contains 13 residues. The specimen comprised CD4+ or CD8+ T cells sorted from blood, sampled in a trial of the OX40 agonist ivuxolimab. The chain couples TRBV7-6 to TRBJ1-5; the match to TRBD1 covers 7 bases. The TCR sequence derives from an adult with an advanced solid tumor such as melanoma, head and neck, liver or kidney cancer. Here the CDR3 DNA reads TGTGCCAGCAGCCCTACAGGGGACCAGCCCCAGCATTTT. It is translated as CASSPTGDQPQHF.